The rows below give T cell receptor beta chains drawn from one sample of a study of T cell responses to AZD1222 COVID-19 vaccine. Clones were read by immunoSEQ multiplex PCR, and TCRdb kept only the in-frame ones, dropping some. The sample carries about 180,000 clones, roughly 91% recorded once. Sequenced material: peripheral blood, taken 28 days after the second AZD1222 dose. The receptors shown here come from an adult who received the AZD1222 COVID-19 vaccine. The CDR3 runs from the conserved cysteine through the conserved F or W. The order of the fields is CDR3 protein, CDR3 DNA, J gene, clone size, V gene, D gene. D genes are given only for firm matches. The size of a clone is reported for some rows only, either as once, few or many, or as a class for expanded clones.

CASSLTSSSYNEQFF,TGTGCCAGCAGCTTAACTTCCAGCTCCTACAATGAGCAGTTCTTC,TRBJ2-1,-,TRBV5-4,-
CASSIPKGGPNQPQHF,TGTGCCAGTAGTATACCTAAGGGGGGACCTAATCAGCCCCAGCATTTT,TRBJ1-5,-,TRBV19,-
CASSFKGGENIQYF,TGCGCCAGCAGCTTCAAGGGGGGTGAAAACATTCAGTACTTC,TRBJ2-4,-,TRBV5-1,-
CASSLPVKRGGFAPYEQYF,TGTGCCAGCAGCCTCCCGGTCAAGCGGGGGGGGTTCGCCCCCTACGAGCAGTACTTC,TRBJ2-7,-,TRBV3-1/TRBV3-2,TRBD2
CASSLGAGQDGSPLHF,TGCGCCAGCAGCCTGGGTGCGGGACAGGACGGTTCACCCCTCCACTTT,TRBJ1-6,-,TRBV5-1,TRBD1
CATSRGLGVETQYF,TGTGCCACCAGTCGCGGACTAGGTGTAGAGACCCAGTACTTC,TRBJ2-5,-,TRBV24-1,TRBD2
CASSLGTSGVNEQFF,TGCGCCAGCAGCCTAGGGACTAGCGGGGTCAATGAGCAGTTCTTC,TRBJ2-1,-,TRBV5-1,TRBD2
CASSLSFAQPQHF,TGTGCCAGCAGTCTTTCATTTGCTCAGCCCCAGCATTTT,TRBJ1-5,-,TRBV27,-
CAWSQSGTRSTPQHF,TGTGCCTGGAGTCAAAGCGGGACGCGTAGTACCCCCCAGCATTTT,TRBJ1-5,-,TRBV30,-
CASSWARLAGDLFYEQYF,TGTGCCAGCAGTTGGGCTAGACTAGCGGGAGATCTTTTCTACGAGCAGTACTTC,TRBJ2-7,-,TRBV27,TRBD2
CASQREWGENIQYF,TGTGCCAGTCAGCGGGAGTGGGGGGAAAACATTCAGTACTTC,TRBJ2-4,once,TRBV5-6,TRBD2
CASNLGQGAMETQYF,TGTGCCAGTAACCTGGGGCAGGGGGCTATGGAGACCCAGTACTTC,TRBJ2-5,-,TRBV19,TRBD1
CASSSTRLAGVREQYF,TGTGCCAGCAGTTCAACCCGACTAGCGGGAGTGAGGGAGCAGTACTTC,TRBJ2-7,-,TRBV28,TRBD2
CASSAQGGSYEQYF,TGTGCCAGCAGCGCACAAGGAGGGTCCTACGAGCAGTACTTC,TRBJ2-7,-,TRBV7-9,-
CATSESGGAETQYF,TGTGCCACCAGTGAGAGCGGGGGGGCAGAGACCCAGTACTTC,TRBJ2-5,once,TRBV24-1,TRBD2
CASSWRTGGNEAFF,TGTGCCAGCAGTTGGAGAACAGGGGGGAATGAAGCTTTCTTT,TRBJ1-1,-,TRBV27,TRBD1
CASSPFLGVGSSGNTIYF,TGTGCCAGTAGTCCTTTTCTCGGGGTTGGATCCTCTGGAAACACCATATATTTT,TRBJ1-3,-,TRBV19,-
CAIQWGTGNTGELFF,TGTGCCATCCAGTGGGGGACAGGGAACACCGGGGAGCTGTTTTTT,TRBJ2-2,-,TRBV10-3,TRBD1
CASTITLTVNQPQHF,TGCGCCAGCACAATAACTTTGACGGTCAATCAGCCCCAGCATTTT,TRBJ1-5,-,TRBV4-1,-
CASSYDWGPEAGELFF,TGTGCCAGCAGTTACGACTGGGGGCCGGAAGCCGGGGAGCTGTTTTTT,TRBJ2-2,once,TRBV6-5,-
CASSGWTYEQYF,TGTGCCAGCTCGGGGTGGACGTACGAGCAGTACTTC,TRBJ2-7,-,TRBV12-3/TRBV12-4,-
CASSGVAGPGINYEQYF,TGTGCCAGCAGTGGAGTGGCGGGACCCGGGATAAACTACGAGCAGTACTTC,TRBJ2-7,-,TRBV28,-
CATSDPGPGATGHKAFF,TGTGCCACCAGTGACCCAGGGCCAGGGGCGACAGGGCACAAAGCTTTCTTT,TRBJ1-1,-,TRBV24-1,TRBD1
CASSVVSTANSPLHF,TGTGCCAGCAGCGTAGTGTCTACAGCAAATTCACCCCTCCACTTT,TRBJ1-6,once,TRBV9,-
CASSTLGVNQPQHF,TGTGCCAGTAGTACTTTGGGGGTCAATCAGCCCCAGCATTTT,TRBJ1-5,-,TRBV19,-
CAWTSGSANTEAFF,TGTGCCTGGACATCCGGGTCGGCGAACACTGAAGCTTTCTTT,TRBJ1-1,-,TRBV30,-
CASSEPNWGYTF,TGTGCCAGCAGTGAACCCAATTGGGGCTACACCTTC,TRBJ1-2,few,TRBV2,-
CASSPPGAVTGELFF,TGTGCCAGCAGCCCTCCCGGGGCCGTTACCGGGGAGCTGTTTTTT,TRBJ2-2,-,TRBV9,-
CASTPGLPNYEQYF,TGTGCCAGCACCCCGGGACTACCGAACTACGAGCAGTACTTC,TRBJ2-7,-,TRBV6-5,TRBD2
CASRKPLAEKHYEQYF,TGTGCCAGCAGAAAGCCCCTAGCGGAGAAACACTACGAGCAGTACTTC,TRBJ2-7,-,TRBV2,TRBD2
CASSLQRNTEAFF,TGTGCCAGCAGCTTGCAACGGAACACTGAAGCTTTCTTT,TRBJ1-1,-,TRBV11-2,-
CASRSRGGSSEKLFF,TGTGCCAGCCGGTCCAGAGGGGGAAGCAGTGAAAAACTGTTTTTT,TRBJ1-4,-,TRBV3-1/TRBV3-2,-
CASSQGNGVGGYTF,TGTGCCAGCAGCCAAGGGAACGGAGTGGGAGGCTACACCTTC,TRBJ1-2,-,TRBV3-1/TRBV3-2,-
CASSDSLSHEQYF,TGCGCCAGCAGTGACAGCCTGAGCCACGAGCAGTACTTC,TRBJ2-7,once,TRBV5-1,-
CASSQNLFSTDTQYF,TGTGCCAGCAGCCAAAACCTATTTAGCACAGATACGCAGTATTTT,TRBJ2-3,-,TRBV4-2,-
CATTRGVSGANVLTF,TGTGCCACCACAAGGGGGGTCTCTGGGGCCAACGTCCTGACTTTC,TRBJ2-6,-,TRBV15,-
CASSIGVGGRGVRVNEQFF,TGTGCCAGTAGTATAGGGGTCGGTGGTAGGGGGGTAAGGGTCAATGAGCAGTTCTTC,TRBJ2-1,-,TRBV19,-
CASSRTWNQPQHF,TGTGCCAGCAGTCGAACATGGAATCAGCCCCAGCATTTT,TRBJ1-5,-,TRBV28,-
CASSLGGRNTGELFF,TGCGCCAGCAGCTTAGGGGGGAGAAACACCGGGGAGCTGTTTTTT,TRBJ2-2,once,TRBV5-1,-
CASSFPLWGTTSGRGGAQETQYF,TGTGCCAGCAGTTTCCCCCTTTGGGGAACGACTAGCGGGAGGGGAGGGGCCCAAGAGACCCAGTACTTC,TRBJ2-5,-,TRBV28,TRBD2
CASSQRGARNQPQHF,TGTGCCAGCAGCCAACGGGGGGCTAGGAATCAGCCCCAGCATTTT,TRBJ1-5,-,TRBV3-1/TRBV3-2,-